This T cell receptor (beta chain) was identified in a study of blood T cell repertoires in COVID-19. Turning to the study itself: The samples span acute and convalescent COVID-19 from the United States, Italy and Spain. From T cells, B-cell-depleted T cells, or PBMCs came the material, which was cDNA or gDNA.

As originally analysed: Scientists estimated how many nucleated cells there were by amplifying reference gene primers. The method was immunoSEQ multiplex PCR; TCRdb's version includes in-frame clones alone and lacks a portion of them. The DNA gave D and trimming, while V, J and clone size come from that table. The sample has approximately 120,000 clones, around 82% seen once; the top ten hold more than 4%. This CDR3 is 14 amino acids long. The trim removed 7 bases at V and 2 bases at J, leaving 8 bases unmatched. Germline V gene sequence: CDR1 SNHLY, CDR2 FYNNEI. The V gene is TRBV2, the J gene TRBJ2-7; 7 bases line up with TRBD2. This clonotype originated in a human donor in a cohort sampled during active or convalescent COVID-19. Input material: peripheral blood. CDR3 sequence: CASKAGERTYEQYF. The CDR3 region has the DNA TGTGCCAGCAAGGCGGGAGAGAGGACCTACGAGCAGTACTTC. Full variable domain (missing parts from reference TRBV2 and TRBJ2-7): EPEVTQTPSHQVTQMGQEVILRCVPISNHLYFYWYRQILGQKVEFLVSFYNNEISEKSEIFDDQFSVERPDGSNFTLKIRSTKLEDSAMYFCASKAGERTYEQYFGPGTRLTVT.